These 10 T cell receptor beta chains originate from one sample sequenced in a study of PD-1 blockade in classical Hodgkin lymphoma. Every patient experienced relapse after autologous stem cell transplantation, and brentuximab vedotin exposure varied. Clones were read by immunoSEQ multiplex PCR, and TCRdb kept only the in-frame ones, dropping some. The table lists more than 60,000 clones, roughly 90% of them singletons. Source: peripheral blood mononuclear cells (PBMCs), taken at baseline. These receptors came from a human donor with classical Hodgkin lymphoma.

This clone was recorded only once. The genes are TRBV7-2 and TRBJ1-2, with D tentatively TRBD1 (5 bases). The CDR3 length is 13 residues. Germline values: CDR1 SGHTA, CDR2 FQGNSA. V gave up 5 bases and J gave up 6 bases, with 13 bases separating them. The CDR3 is CASSREGVDGYTF. The DNA for the CDR3 is TGTGCCAGCAGCAGAGAAGGGGTGGATGGCTACACCTTC. The whole variable domain, filled in from reference TRBV7-2 and TRBJ1-2, reads GAGVSQSPSNKVTEKGKDVELRCDPISGHTALYWYRQSLGQGLEFLIYFQGNSAPDKSGLPSDRFSAERTGGSVSTLTIQRTQQEDSAVYLCASSREGVDGYTFGSGTRLTVV.

With respect to this clone: With a much larger clone just one base away, this may be a read error. The chain carries TRBV4-1 and TRBJ2-1; no reliable D call. Germline-derived CDR1 and CDR2 are MGHRA and YSYEKL. The CDR3 is 11 amino acids. The V gene lost 3 bases and the J gene lost 3 bases, with 0 bases spanning the gap. The CDR3 is CASSHYNEQFF. CDR3 nucleotides: TGCGCCAGCAGCCACTACAATGAGCAGTTCTTC.

The J gene is TRBJ2-7, the V gene TRBV4-1; the D gene is possibly TRBD2 (7 bases). Trimming stripped 4 bases from V and 6 bases from J, with 16 bases between. The CDR3 is 14 amino acids. Germline V CDR1 and CDR2: MGHRA, YSYEKL. The chain's CDR3 is CASSPRDIAGEQYF. CDR3 coding DNA: TGCGCCAGCAGCCCTCGGGACATAGCGGGCGAGCAGTACTTC.

The chain recombines TRBV6-1 with TRBJ1-5; D is perhaps TRBD1 (6 bases). The V end was cut by 4 bases, the J end by 0 bases, with 10 bases between. CDR3 length equals 15 residues. The germline V gene has CDR1 MNHNS and CDR2 SASEGT. In DNA form, the CDR3 reads TGTGCCAGCAGTGGCCTGGACAGTAGCAATCAGCCCCAGCATTTT. Protein: CASSGLDSSNQPQHF.

As regards this clone: A read error may produce the germline difference seen at one junction end. The CDR3 loop reads CATSSYAGGYTDMQYF. CDR3 bases: TGTGCCACCAGCAGTTATGCGGGGGGATACACAGATATGCAGTATTTT. The rearrangement joins TRBV15 to TRBJ2-3, with 8 bases aligning to TRBD2. Germline CDR1 is LNHNV and CDR2 is YYDKDF (reference sequence). The CDR3 contains 16 residues.

The chain carries TRBV9 and TRBJ2-1; D not resolved. V lost 0 bases, J lost 0 bases, and 7 bases lay in between. The V gene's germline CDR1 is SGDLS and CDR2 YYNGEE. CDR3 size: 15 residues. The CDR3 sequence: CASSVGSDSYNEQFF. The CDR3 nucleotides read TGTGCCAGCAGCGTAGGAAGCGACTCCTACAATGAGCAGTTCTTC.

This clone has only one observation. The chain recombines TRBV7-9 with TRBJ2-1; unclear D gene. Germline CDR1 is SEHNR and CDR2 is FQNEAQ (reference sequence). This CDR3 comprises 15 residues. V shed 2 bases and J shed 8 bases, with 16 bases lying between them. The CDR3, as DNA: TGTGCCAGCAGCTTAAGCACTGGGGTGCCGGATGAGCAGTTCTTC. This gives the protein CASSLSTGVPDEQFF.

This clone was seen a single time. This sequence joins TRBV7-3 and TRBJ2-3; 9 bases are shared with TRBD1. CDR1 and CDR2 from the germline V gene are SGHTA and FQGTGA. This CDR3 has 15 amino acids. The junction had 10 bases not matched to a gene; V was cut back by 6 bases and J by 6 bases. The CDR3 nucleotides read TGTGCCAGCAGTCCAACAGGGGGCAGTACGGATACGCAGTATTTT. Translation gives CASSPTGGSTDTQYF.

V usage is TRBV4-1 and J usage is TRBJ1-2, with D perhaps matching TRBD1 (5 bases). This CDR3 contains 15 residues. CDR1 is MGHRA and CDR2 is YSYEKL in the germline V gene. V lost 6 bases and J lost 3, with 17 bases in between. This chain's CDR3 is CASSPSRVADYGYTF. The DNA for the CDR3 is TGCGCCAGCAGTCCGAGCAGGGTCGCTGACTATGGCTACACCTTC.

The V call is TRBV7-6, the J call TRBJ2-1; 15 bases map to TRBD2. Germline V gene lookup returns CDR1 SGHVS and CDR2 FNYEAQ. This CDR3 spans 22 amino acids. V was clipped by 0 bases and J by 0 bases; unmatched bases: 12. CDR3 DNA sequence: TGTGCCAGCAGCTTAGCTGACCGGACTAGCGGGAGGGCCCCGAGCTCCTACAATGAGCAGTTCTTC. Translation: CASSLADRTSGRAPSSYNEQFF.